The present entry profiles one T cell receptor (beta chain) with its context. The sample originates from a study of control samples from healthy donors and cancer patients. TCRdb keeps only in-frame clones here, not all; method: immunoSEQ multiplex PCR. The sample lists about 150,000 clones, over 85% seen once, with about 5.2% in the top ten. The V end lost 1 base, the J end lost 5 bases, and 11 bases lay between the germline ends. The CDR3 is 14 amino acids. The germline V gene has CDR1 SEHNR and CDR2 FQNEAQ (reference sequence). The sample taken for sequencing was blood. The V gene is TRBV7-9, the J gene TRBJ1-1; the D is unclear. This receptor was obtained from a man aged 40-49 years in good health. The chain's CDR3 is CASSLDSNRTEAFF. DNA for the CDR3: TGTGCCAGCAGCTTAGATAGCAATAGGACTGAAGCTTTCTTT.